The clone carrying this T cell receptor beta chain was seen repeatedly, ten times or more. The antigen remains unidentified. As for time point: longitudinal time-point 2. The method for making cDNA was 5'RACE, and it used 10-nucleotide random UMIs. TCRdb reprocessed the 5' RACE reads with MiXCR, giving one entry per CDR3 protein. The data show approximately 85,000 distinct CDR3 sequences, over 10% seen once. This entry is derived from a study of neurological immune-mediated disorders. Study results and caveats: CDR3 amino acid sequences of expanded clones were not shared across subjects, a result suggesting private repertoires in all groups. Patients with HTLV-1-associated myelopathy had the highest level of TCR clonal expansion, whereas patients with multiple sclerosis had the lowest level, falling beneath the level found in healthy controls.

Sequences were obtained from PBMCs. This receptor was identified in a female donor with HTLV-1-associated myelopathy (HAM/TSP).

The CDR3 DNA is TGCGCCAGCCGCGTCGAAGAGTGGGGGAGATACAATGAGCAGTTCTTC. Amino acid sequence: CASRVEEWGRYNEQFF. The rearrangement joins TRBV5-1 to TRBJ2-1; the D gene could be TRBD1 or TRBD2 (5 bases each). CDR3 length: 16 residues. Germline CDR1 is SGHRS and CDR2 is YFSETQ. V was pared by 7 bases and J by 4 bases, with 21 bases between.